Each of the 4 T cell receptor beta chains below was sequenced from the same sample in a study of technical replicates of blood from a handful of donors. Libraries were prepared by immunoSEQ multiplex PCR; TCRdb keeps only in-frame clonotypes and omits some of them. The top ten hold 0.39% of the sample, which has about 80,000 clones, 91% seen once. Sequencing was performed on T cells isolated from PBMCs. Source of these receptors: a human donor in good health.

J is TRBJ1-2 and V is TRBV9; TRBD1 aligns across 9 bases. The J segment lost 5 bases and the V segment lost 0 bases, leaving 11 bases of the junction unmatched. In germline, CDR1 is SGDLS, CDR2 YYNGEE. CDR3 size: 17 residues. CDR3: CASSVGATGGALYGYTF. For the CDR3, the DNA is TGTGCCAGCAGCGTAGGGGCCACAGGGGGCGCACTTTATGGCTACACCTTC.

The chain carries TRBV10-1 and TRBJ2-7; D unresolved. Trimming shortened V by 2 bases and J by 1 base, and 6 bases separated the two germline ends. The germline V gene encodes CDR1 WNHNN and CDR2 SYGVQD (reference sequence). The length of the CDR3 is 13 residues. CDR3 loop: CASSETGSYEQYF. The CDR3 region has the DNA TGCGCCAGCAGTGAGACCGGGTCCTACGAGCAGTACTTC.

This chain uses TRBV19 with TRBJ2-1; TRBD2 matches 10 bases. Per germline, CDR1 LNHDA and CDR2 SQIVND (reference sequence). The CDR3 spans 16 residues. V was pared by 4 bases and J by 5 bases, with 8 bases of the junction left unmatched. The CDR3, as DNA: TGTGCCAGTAGTACAGACCCTAGCGGGAGACACAATGAGCAGTTCTTC. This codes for CASSTDPSGRHNEQFF.

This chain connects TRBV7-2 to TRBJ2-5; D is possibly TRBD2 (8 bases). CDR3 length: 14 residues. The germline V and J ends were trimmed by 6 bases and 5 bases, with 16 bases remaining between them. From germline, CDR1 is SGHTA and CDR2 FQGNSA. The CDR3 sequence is CASSGTRGQETQYF. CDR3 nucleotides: TGTGCCAGCAGTGGGACTAGGGGGCAGGAGACCCAGTACTTC.